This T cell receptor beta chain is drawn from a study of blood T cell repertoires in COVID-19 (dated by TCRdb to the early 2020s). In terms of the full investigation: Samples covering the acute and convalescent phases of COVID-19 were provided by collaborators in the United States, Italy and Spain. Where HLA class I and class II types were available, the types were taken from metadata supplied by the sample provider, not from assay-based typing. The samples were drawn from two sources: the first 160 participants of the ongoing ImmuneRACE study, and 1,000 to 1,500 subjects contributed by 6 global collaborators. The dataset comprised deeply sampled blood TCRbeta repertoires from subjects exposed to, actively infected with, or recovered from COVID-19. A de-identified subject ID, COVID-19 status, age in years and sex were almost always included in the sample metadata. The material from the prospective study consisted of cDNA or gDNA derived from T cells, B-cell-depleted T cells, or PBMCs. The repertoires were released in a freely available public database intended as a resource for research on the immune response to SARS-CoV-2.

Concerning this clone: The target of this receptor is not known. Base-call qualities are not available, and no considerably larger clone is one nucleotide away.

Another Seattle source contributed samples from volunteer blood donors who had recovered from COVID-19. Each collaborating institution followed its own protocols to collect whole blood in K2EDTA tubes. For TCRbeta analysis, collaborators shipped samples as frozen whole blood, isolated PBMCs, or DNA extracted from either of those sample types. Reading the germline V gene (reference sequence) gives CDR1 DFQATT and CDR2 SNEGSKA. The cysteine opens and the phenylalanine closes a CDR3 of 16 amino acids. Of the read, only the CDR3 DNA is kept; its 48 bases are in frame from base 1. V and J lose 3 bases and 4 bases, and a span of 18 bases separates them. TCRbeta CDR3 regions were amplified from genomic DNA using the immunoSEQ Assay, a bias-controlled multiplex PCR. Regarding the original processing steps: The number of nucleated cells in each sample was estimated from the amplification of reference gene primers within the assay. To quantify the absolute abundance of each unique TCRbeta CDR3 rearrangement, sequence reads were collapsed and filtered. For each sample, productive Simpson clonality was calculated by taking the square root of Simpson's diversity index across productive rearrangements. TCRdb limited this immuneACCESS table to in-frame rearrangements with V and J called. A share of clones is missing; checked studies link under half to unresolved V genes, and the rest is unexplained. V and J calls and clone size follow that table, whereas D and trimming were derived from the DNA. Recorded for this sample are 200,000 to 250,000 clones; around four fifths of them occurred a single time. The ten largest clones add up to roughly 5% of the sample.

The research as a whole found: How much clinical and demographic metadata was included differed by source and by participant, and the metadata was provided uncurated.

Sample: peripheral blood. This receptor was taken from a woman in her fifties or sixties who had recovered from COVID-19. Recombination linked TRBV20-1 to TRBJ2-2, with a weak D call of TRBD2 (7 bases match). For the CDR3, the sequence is CSASKGGQGGTGELFF. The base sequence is TGCAGTGCTAGTAAGGGGGGGCAGGGCGGCACCGGGGAGCTGTTTTTT.